A selection of T cell receptor beta chains follows, all from one sample in a study of identical twins. A single record per CDR3 protein comes from TCRdb applying MiXCR to the 5' RACE reads. The profile shows some 900,000 distinct CDR3 sequences, approximately 13% of them singletons. The same specimen was also included in a second study, on yellow fever vaccine responses in identical twins.

Sequenced material: PBMCs. The receptors were sampled from a woman aged 18-29 years in good health. Each CDR3 is given with its conserved first and last residue. A D gene is named only where the DNA matches it firmly. Only part of the rows carry a size: once, few, many, or a class if the clone is expanded.

TRBJ2-1 TRBV7-7 - few CASSSGTNRYNEQFF TGTGCCAGCAGCTCCGGGACCAATCGATACAATGAGCAGTTCTTC
TRBJ2-7 TRBV4-1 TRBD2 - CASSQDSAREAYEQYF TGCGCCAGCAGCCAAGATTCGGCGCGGGAGGCCTACGAGCAGTACTTC
TRBJ2-7 TRBV2 TRBD2 many CASNQKGLAASYEQYF TGTGCCAGCAATCAGAAGGGACTAGCGGCCTCCTACGAGCAGTACTTC
TRBJ2-3 TRBV9 TRBD2 - CASSVTYSGVLTDTQYF TGTGCCAGCAGCGTAACCTACAGCGGGGTCCTCACAGATACGCAGTATTTT
TRBJ2-6 TRBV2 - - CASSSTSGLGSGANVLTF TGTGCCAGCAGTTCTACCTCGGGACTTGGCTCTGGGGCCAACGTCCTGACTTTC
TRBJ1-2 TRBV11-2 TRBD1 - CASSFDAGGNGYTF TGTGCCAGCAGCTTCGATGCAGGGGGCAATGGCTACACCTTC
TRBJ2-4 TRBV28 - - CASRLLHIQYF TGTGCCAGCAGATTACTCCATATTCAGTACTTC
TRBJ2-3 TRBV7-2 TRBD2 - CASRRGGLAEQYF TGTGCCAGCAGGAGAGGGGGACTAGCGGAGCAGTATTTT
TRBJ2-5 TRBV5-1 TRBD1 - CASSLAPGQEGYF TGCGCCAGCAGCTTGGCCCCCGGACAGGAAGGGTACTTC
TRBJ2-7 TRBV7-8 TRBD1 many CASEPGQGPYEQYF TGTGCCAGTGAACCGGGACAGGGACCCTACGAGCAGTACTTC
TRBJ2-7 TRBV7-9 - few CASSPGTGEGSYEQYF TGTGCCAGCAGCCCAGGGACGGGAGAGGGTTCCTACGAGCAGTACTTC
TRBJ2-1 TRBV9 TRBD2 few CASSGAPRVGAGVNEQFF TGTGCCAGCAGCGGGGCCCCCCGGGTGGGAGCGGGAGTAAATGAGCAGTTCTTC
TRBJ2-1 TRBV2 TRBD2 few CASRLNLAGGNEQFF TGTGCCAGCAGACTCAACCTAGCGGGAGGCAATGAGCAGTTCTTC
TRBJ2-1 TRBV25-1 - - CASRPGTDRYNEQFF TGTGCCAGCAGACCCGGGACCGATCGTTACAATGAGCAGTTCTTC
TRBJ2-5 TRBV20-1 - few CSASYRRGSQGETQYF TGCAGTGCTAGCTATAGGAGGGGTTCCCAAGGAGAGACCCAGTACTTC
TRBJ1-1 TRBV5-1 TRBD1 few CASSAGTASAEAFF TGCGCCAGCAGCGCTGGGACAGCTAGCGCTGAAGCTTTCTTT
TRBJ2-1 TRBV19 - few CASSGGRRDLYNEQFF TGTGCCAGTAGTGGGGGACGGAGGGACCTCTACAATGAGCAGTTCTTC